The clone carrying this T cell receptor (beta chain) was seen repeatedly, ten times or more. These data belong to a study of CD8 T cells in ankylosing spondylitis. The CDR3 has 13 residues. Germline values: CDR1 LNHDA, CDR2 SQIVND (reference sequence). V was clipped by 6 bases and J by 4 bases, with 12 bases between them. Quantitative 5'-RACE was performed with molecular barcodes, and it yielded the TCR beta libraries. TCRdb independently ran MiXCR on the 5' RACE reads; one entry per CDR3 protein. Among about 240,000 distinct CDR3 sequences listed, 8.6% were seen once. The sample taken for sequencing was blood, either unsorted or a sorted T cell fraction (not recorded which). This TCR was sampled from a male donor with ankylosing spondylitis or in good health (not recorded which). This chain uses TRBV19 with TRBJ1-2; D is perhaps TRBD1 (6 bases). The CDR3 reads CASRYTGSYGYTF. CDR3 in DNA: TGTGCCAGTAGATATACAGGGAGCTATGGCTACACCTTC.